This entry is about one TCR beta chain. This clone was recorded many times. The antigen this receptor binds is unknown. No base quality information exists; no much larger clone differs at one position. The sample is drawn from a study of blood T cell repertoires in COVID-19 (dated by TCRdb to 2020 to 2021). For context, the study as a whole: Collaborator samples came from the United States, Italy and Spain and covered acute and convalescent phases of COVID-19. The material from the prospective study consisted of cDNA or gDNA derived from T cells, B-cell-depleted T cells, or PBMCs. The dataset comprised deeply sampled blood TCRbeta repertoires from subjects exposed to, actively infected with, or recovered from COVID-19. The repertoires were made available in a free public database intended to serve as a resource for research on the immune response to SARS-CoV-2. The samples were drawn from the first 160 participants of the ongoing ImmuneRACE study and from over 950 subjects provided by 6 global collaborators. Nearly every sample came with metadata listing a de-identified subject ID, COVID-19 status, age in years and sex. Where available, HLA class I and class II types were taken from metadata supplied by the sample provider and were not determined by assay-based typing.

TCRbeta CDR3 regions were amplified from genomic DNA using the immunoSEQ Assay, a bias-controlled multiplex PCR. The paper's processing steps were these. The number of nucleated cells in each sample was estimated from the amplification of reference gene primers within the assay. To quantify the absolute abundance of each unique TCRbeta CDR3 rearrangement, sequence reads were collapsed and filtered. For each sample, productive Simpson clonality was calculated as the square root of Simpson's diversity index across productive rearrangements. As stored in TCRdb, this immuneACCESS dataset retains in-frame rearrangements with V and J assigned. A fraction of the clones does not appear; measured against another copy, unresolved V genes explain less than half of the discrepancy, and the remainder lacks a known reason. Clone size and the V and J calls come from that table; the DNA yielded D and trimming. Here the sample has a few hundred thousand clones; around nine tenths occur a single time. Of the sample, roughly 12% is held by the ten largest clones.

Counted from cysteine to phenylalanine, this CDR3 has 18 amino acids. Of all the DNA, just the CDR3 is kept, 54 bases in frame from base 1. According to the germline V gene, CDR1 reads MNHEY and CDR2 reads SVGEGT. V lost 0 bases and J lost 3 bases, and the count of bases not matched to a germline gene is 9. General findings and caveats noted by the study authors: The amount of clinical and demographic metadata varied by source and participant and was provided uncurated.

Samples from volunteer blood donors who had recovered from COVID-19 were contributed by a second Seattle source. Collaborating institutions collected whole blood in K2EDTA tubes following their own protocols. For TCRbeta analysis, collaborator samples were shipped as frozen whole blood, as isolated PBMCs, or as DNA extracted from either sample type. The rearrangement joined TRBV6-2 or TRBV6-3 to TRBJ2-7; 12 central bases correspond to TRBD1. The source of this sequence is a woman aged 18-29 years who had recovered from COVID-19. Source material: peripheral blood. In nucleotide form, the sequence is TGTGCCAGCAGTTACTCAGCCGGGACAGGGGGCTTGAACTACGAGCAGTACTTC. It encodes CASSYSAGTGGLNYEQYF.